The next 20 T cell receptor beta chains were all read from a single sample in a study of Tregs in tolerant kidney transplant recipients. Related graft donors supplied nonmyeloablative bone marrow transplants, and mixed chimerism was transient. Clones were sequenced by immunoSEQ multiplex PCR, and TCRdb holds only the in-frame ones, with some missing. The table shows 45,000 or so clones, with approximately 90% occurring only once. This material consisted of CD8+ T cells from blood (PBMCs), taken 12 months after the transplant. The origin of the receptors is a human patient who received a combined kidney and bone marrow transplant. Some T cells could come from the graft donor.

This chain connects TRBV5-8 to TRBJ1-5; possibly TRBD1 for D (6 bases). CDR1 SGHTS and CDR2 YDEGEE come from the germline V gene. CDR3 length equals 15 residues. Trimming cost V 0 bases and J 7 bases, with 14 bases left between them. The CDR3 reads CASSLVATGWQPQHF. Here the CDR3 DNA reads TGTGCCAGCAGCTTGGTCGCGACAGGTTGGCAGCCCCAGCATTTT.

This clone was seen a single time. V gene TRBV9 combines with J gene TRBJ2-6; 7 positions agree with TRBD2. The CDR3 covers 17 residues. The germline gives CDR1 SGDLS, CDR2 YYNGEE. V shed 3 bases and J 0 bases; nucleotides not matched to a gene: 6. The CDR3, as DNA: TGTGCCAGCAGCGATCAGCGGGAAACCTCTGGGGCCAACGTCCTGACTTTC. It yields the protein CASSDQRETSGANVLTF.

The V call is TRBV21-1, the J call TRBJ2-4; the D call TRBD2 from the table was never checked on the DNA. TRBV21-1 is given as a pseudogene. The CDR3 runs 16 residues. This CDR3 reads CASSKNTPPVENIQYF. The CDR3 coding sequence is TGTGCCAGCAGCAAAAATACTCCACCGGTCGAAAACATTCAGTACTTC.

The J gene is TRBJ2-7, the V gene TRBV15; D possibly corresponds to TRBD2 (6 bases). Per germline, CDR1 LNHNV and CDR2 YYDKDF (reference sequence). Trimming left V 3 bases short and J 2 bases short, with 14 bases between. This CDR3 spans 15 amino acids. In DNA form, the CDR3 reads TGTGCCACCAGCAGCTCGGGGGACGGAACCTACGAGCAGTACTTC. Translated: CATSSSGDGTYEQYF.

The rearrangement uses TRBV30 and TRBJ1-2, with D perhaps TRBD1 (6 bases). The V gene lost 6 bases and the J gene lost 2 bases, with 7 bases spanning the gap. This CDR3 is 11 amino acids long. Germline V gene data show CDR1 as GTSNPN and CDR2 as SVGIG (reference sequence). In DNA, the CDR3 is TGTGCCTGTCAGGGGAACTATGGCTACACCTTC. Amino acid sequence: CACQGNYGYTF.

This clone was recorded a few times. V and J are TRBV4-1 and TRBJ2-5; D uncertain. The CDR3 is 14 amino acids. Germline CDR1 and CDR2: MGHRA and YSYEKL. The V end lost 1 base, the J end lost 5 bases, and 11 bases lay between the germline ends. The CDR3 coding sequence is TGCGCCAGCAGCCAAGGATGGTCCAGGGAGACCCAGTACTTC. It encodes CASSQGWSRETQYF.

This chain joins TRBV28 and TRBJ2-3; 8 positions agree with TRBD2. Losses at the gene ends were 4 bases for V and 4 bases for J; bases not matched to a gene: 7. CDR1 and CDR2 (germline): MDHEN, SYDVKM. The CDR3 is made up of 15 amino acids. CDR3 sequence reads: CASSSGGRFSDTQYF. The CDR3 DNA is TGTGCCAGCAGTTCGGGGGGGCGGTTCTCAGATACGCAGTATTTT.

The DNA of the CDR3 is TGTGCCAGCAGCACCGGGACACAAATCTACGAGCAGTACTTC. This encodes CASSTGTQIYEQYF. V usage is TRBV5-6 and J usage is TRBJ2-7, with a weak D call TRBD1 (6 bases). The ends were cut back, 4 bases at V and 3 bases at J, with 14 bases in the middle. The germline gives CDR1 SGHDT, CDR2 YYEEEE. This CDR3 is built from 14 residues.

This chain joins TRBV28 and TRBJ2-7; TRBD2 might be the D (6 bases). With 6 bases removed from V and 5 bases from J, the gap between germline ends came to 11 bases. CDR1 and CDR2 from the germline V gene are MDHEN and SYDVKM. The length of the CDR3 is 12 residues. The CDR3 DNA follows: TGTGCCAGCAGGGACTACCTGGACGAGCAGTACTTC. Protein sequence: CASRDYLDEQYF.

CDR3 residues: CASSLVGASYEQYF. The CDR3 coding sequence is TGTGCCAGCAGCTTGGTTGGAGCCTCCTACGAGCAGTACTTC. The rearrangement links TRBV5-6 to TRBJ2-7; D unresolved. This CDR3 comprises 14 residues. V was cut by 0 bases and J by 0 bases, with 7 bases left in between. Germline V CDR1 and CDR2: SGHDT, YYEEEE.

This sequence joins TRBV6-5 and TRBJ2-7, with TRBD2 identical over 9 bases. Germline loops: CDR1 MNHEY, CDR2 SVGAGI. The CDR3 sequence is 15 residues long. The ends lost 1 base at V and 2 bases at J; junction bases unmatched: 3. The CDR3 reads CASSYWASGAYEQYF. CDR3 nucleotides: TGTGCCAGCAGTTACTGGGCTAGCGGGGCCTACGAGCAGTACTTC.

V is TRBV7-2 and J is TRBJ1-1; D is unclear. The V gene lost 1 base and the J gene lost 1 base, with 10 bases spanning the gap. From germline, CDR1 is SGHTA and CDR2 FQGNSA. The CDR3 sequence is 15 residues long. The CDR3 protein is CASSLGGHTNTEAFF. Written as DNA, the CDR3 is TGTGCCAGCAGCTTAGGAGGCCATACGAACACTGAAGCTTTCTTT. The full variable domain, with the rest looked up from reference TRBV7-2 and TRBJ1-1, is GAGVSQSPSNKVTEKGKDVELRCDPISGHTALYWYRQSLGQGLEFLIYFQGNSAPDKSGLPSDRFSAERTGGSVSTLTIQRTQQEDSAVYLCASSLGGHTNTEAFFGQGTRLTVV.

The chain combines TRBV5-4 with TRBJ2-7; 8 bases map to TRBD1. Germline V CDR1 and CDR2: SGHNT, YYREEE (reference sequence). This CDR3 has 14 residues. V shed 4 bases and J 3 bases; nucleotides not matched to a gene: 6. The CDR3 nucleotides are TGTGCCAGCAGCAGCGGACAGGGCGACTACGAGCAGTACTTC. Its translation is CASSSGQGDYEQYF.

This chain joins TRBV6-6 and TRBJ2-2; TRBD2 matches at 10 bases. Germline lookup yields CDR1 MNHNY and CDR2 SVGAGI (reference sequence). V shed 4 bases and J 7 bases; nucleotides not matched to a gene: 6. The CDR3 consists of 15 residues. CDR3 in DNA: TGTGCCAGCAGTTCGGCTAGCGGGAGTATCGGGGAGCTGTTTTTT. Amino acids: CASSSASGSIGELFF.

A single count supports this clone. The chain carries TRBV13 and TRBJ2-3, with 15 bases lining up with TRBD2. This CDR3 comprises 16 residues. Germline V lookup: CDR1 PRHDT, CDR2 FYEKMQ (reference sequence). Trimming cost V 4 bases and J 3 bases; bases outside gene matches: 2. The CDR3 nucleotides read TGTGCCAGCAGCTCCGGGACTAGCGGGGGGACAGATACGCAGTATTTT. It specifies CASSSGTSGGTDTQYF.

The chain couples TRBV19 to TRBJ2-6; 8 nucleotides align to TRBD1. This CDR3 comprises 16 residues. CDR1 is LNHDA, CDR2 SQIVND, per germline (reference sequence). V trimming: 4 bases; J trimming: 2 bases; junction bases outside the gene matches: 4. Written as DNA, the CDR3 is TGTGCCAGTAGTACGGACAGGGTTGCTGGGGCCAACGTCCTGACTTTC. It codes for CASSTDRVAGANVLTF.

V and J are TRBV5-4 and TRBJ2-6; D unclear. CDR3 size: 14 residues. CDR1 and CDR2 (germline): SGHNT, YYREEE (reference sequence). The V end was cut by 6 bases, the J end by 2 bases, with 9 bases between. CDR3 amino acids: CASTMGAGANVLTF. CDR3 DNA sequence: TGTGCCAGCACGATGGGCGCTGGGGCCAACGTCCTGACTTTC.

This rearrangement joins TRBV19 to TRBJ2-5; the D gene is possibly TRBD1 (6 bases). With 1 base removed from V and 5 bases from J, the gap between germline ends came to 14 bases. The CDR3 covers 15 residues. Germline-derived CDR1 and CDR2 are LNHDA and SQIVND (reference sequence). The CDR3 sequence: CASSIGPNQGETQYF. The CDR3 DNA reads TGTGCCAGTAGTATAGGACCTAACCAGGGGGAGACCCAGTACTTC.

The V call is TRBV4-2, the J call TRBJ2-1; TRBD2 aligns across 7 bases. Germline CDR1 is LGHNA and CDR2 is YNFKEQ. This CDR3 contains 15 residues. Germline trimming cut 7 bases from V and 7 bases from J; bases unmatched to any gene: 13. In DNA, the CDR3 is TGTGCCAGCAATGACGTCAGCGGGAAGGTGAATGAGCAGTTCTTC. It yields the protein CASNDVSGKVNEQFF.

This clone is a singleton in its sample. One end of the junction varies from germline; a read error may be responsible. The chain carries TRBV14 and TRBJ2-1; possible D gene TRBD2, 5 bases. This CDR3 region has 13 residues. Germline CDR1 and CDR2: SGHDN and FVKESK. Here the CDR3 reads CANSQANSAEQFF. Here the CDR3 DNA reads TGTGCCAACAGCCAAGCTAATAGCGCCGAGCAGTTCTTC.